This record looks at one T cell receptor (beta chain) sequence and its context. The sample originates from a study of Ad26.COV2.S vaccination and SARS-CoV-2 variants. Study information: Once or twice, 56 days apart, Ad26.COV2.S was delivered intramuscularly.

Method: immunoSEQ multiplex PCR; TCRdb's copy keeps in-frame clones and lacks some. Of hundreds of thousands of clones in the sample, approximately 92% were seen once. Treatment indicated: roughly 18 received Ad26.COV2.S at low or high dose, single or two shots; roughly five received placebo; per-sample allocation not given. Sampling took place 63 days after the first vaccine or placebo injection. The vaccine delivered Wuhan-strain SARS-CoV-2 spike through an Ad26 vector. The V gene lost 0 bases and the J gene lost 0 bases, with 6 bases spanning the gap. Germline V gene lookup returns CDR1 LGHDT and CDR2 YNNKEL (reference sequence). The CDR3 is made up of 15 amino acids.

The source is a person aged 18-65 years who received the Ad26.COV2.S COVID-19 vaccine or a placebo. The J gene is TRBJ2-1, the V gene TRBV3-1 (or the pseudogene TRBV3-2); D ambiguous. Sequenced here: peripheral blood, sampled in a trial of Ad26.COV2.S vaccine versus placebo. The CDR3 DNA is TGTGCCAGCAGCCAAGATCCGAGCTCCTACAATGAGCAGTTCTTC. Its protein product is CASSQDPSSYNEQFF.